One sample yielded the 32 T cell receptor beta chains listed below, sequenced in a study of T cell responses to AZD1222 COVID-19 vaccine. Sequenced by immunoSEQ multiplex PCR; TCRdb stores in-frame clones only, minus some. This table has fewer than 110,000 clones, about 86% appearing once. Sequencing was performed on peripheral blood, taken on day 0 of AZD1222 vaccination. The receptors stem from an adult in good health.

The chain combines TRBV18 with TRBJ1-6, with 8 positions matching TRBD1. Germline CDR1 and CDR2: KGHSH and LQKENI. Trimming removed 3 bases from V and 11 bases from J; junction bases left unmatched: 6. This CDR3 contains 14 residues. CDR3 loop: CASSPAGTGPPLHF. CDR3 bases: TGTGCCAGCTCACCGGCAGGGACAGGACCACCCCTCCACTTT. Together with reference TRBV18 and TRBJ1-6, the CDR3 gives the full variable domain: NAGVMQNPRHLVRRRGQEARLRCSPMKGHSHVYWYRQLPEEGLKFMVYLQKENIIDESGMPKERFSAEFPKEGPSILRIQQVVRGDSAAYFCASSPAGTGPPLHFGNGTRLTVT.

Only one count was recorded for this clone. The rearrangement joins TRBV28 to TRBJ1-3; a weak D match, TRBD1 (6 bases). The CDR3 contains 12 residues. Looked up from germline, CDR1 is MDHEN and CDR2 is SYDVKM. CDR3 nucleotide sequence: TGTGTCGTACGGGGGGGCGTAAACACCATATATTTT. This codes for CVVRGGVNTIYF.

This clone appeared once. The chain employs TRBV3-1 (or the pseudogene TRBV3-2) and TRBJ2-1; TRBD2 matches at 8 bases. Germline V CDR1 and CDR2: LGHDT, YNNKEL (reference sequence). This CDR3 contains 17 residues. Losses at the gene ends were 3 bases for V and 9 bases for J; bases not matched to a gene: 16. The CDR3 DNA is TGTGCCAGCAGCCATGTTCTCCGGGAGCGGGAGTTGAGTGAGCAGTTCTTC. It yields the protein CASSHVLRERELSEQFF.

CDR3 amino acids: CASSSPLVVAGVGTGELFF. DNA of the CDR3: TGTGCCAGCAGTTCCCCCCTTGTAGTAGCGGGAGTTGGCACCGGGGAGCTGTTTTTT. The rearrangement links TRBV28 to TRBJ2-2; TRBD2 matches at 9 bases. The V gene end was trimmed by 4 bases and the J gene end by 4 bases; junction bases not matched to a gene: 16. There are 19 residues in the CDR3. The germline V gene encodes CDR1 MDHEN and CDR2 SYDVKM. Full variable domain (missing parts from reference TRBV28 and TRBJ2-2): DVKVTQSSRYLVKRTGEKVFLECVQDMDHENMFWYRQDPGLGLRLIYFSYDVKMKEKGDIPEGYSVSREKKERFSLILESASTNQTSMYLCASSSPLVVAGVGTGELFFGEGSRLTVL.

This rearrangement joins TRBV12-3 or TRBV12-4 to TRBJ2-3; no clear D gene. Deletions cut 2 bases from V and 5 bases from J, with 8 bases between. The CDR3 contains 13 residues. CDR3 in DNA: TGTGCCAGCAGTTTAATCAGGAAAGATACGCAGTATTTT. Translating it yields CASSLIRKDTQYF.

The chain employs TRBV9 and TRBJ1-4; 12 nucleotides line up with TRBD1. With V trimmed by 7 bases and J by 5 bases, 6 bases remained unmatched. Germline V lookup: CDR1 SGDLS, CDR2 YYNGEE. CDR3 length: 15 residues. The CDR3 coding sequence is TGTGCCAGCTCCGGGACAGGGGGCCAAAATGAAAAACTGTTTTTT. Its protein product is CASSGTGGQNEKLFF.

The chain employs TRBV18 and TRBJ1-3; D is possibly TRBD1 (6 bases). The CDR3 covers 15 residues. The germline V and J ends were trimmed by 6 bases and 0 bases, with 12 bases remaining between them. Germline CDR1 and CDR2: KGHSH and LQKENI. Here the CDR3 reads CASSLLGGSGNTIYF. DNA for the CDR3: TGTGCCAGCTCCCTACTAGGGGGCTCTGGAAACACCATATATTTT. Looking up the rest from reference TRBV18 and TRBJ1-3 gives the full variable domain: NAGVMQNPRHLVRRRGQEARLRCSPMKGHSHVYWYRQLPEEGLKFMVYLQKENIIDESGMPKERFSAEFPKEGPSILRIQQVVRGDSAAYFCASSLLGGSGNTIYFGEGSWLTVV.

V gene TRBV7-2 combines with J gene TRBJ1-5; D is unresolved. The V gene lost 1 base and the J gene lost 0 bases, with 7 bases spanning the gap. The CDR3 consists of 15 residues. Germline V lookup: CDR1 SGHTA, CDR2 FQGNSA. The CDR3 bases are TGTGCCAGCAGCTTAGGCACCTATAGCAATCAGCCCCAGCATTTT. This sequence encodes CASSLGTYSNQPQHF.

This chain uses TRBV19 with TRBJ1-1; possibly TRBD1 for D (5 bases). Germline V gives CDR1 LNHDA, CDR2 SQIVND (reference sequence). The CDR3 spans 14 residues. V was pared by 6 bases and J by 4 bases, with 15 bases between. CDR3 region: CASSYQGGGTEAFF. CDR3 nucleotides: TGTGCCAGTAGCTATCAGGGCGGCGGCACTGAAGCTTTCTTT.

V usage is TRBV7-8 and J usage is TRBJ1-1, with D perhaps TRBD1 (5 bases). Between the trimmed V and J ends, which lost 4 bases and 8 bases, there was a span of 11 bases. The germline gives CDR1 SGHVS, CDR2 FQNEAQ. The CDR3 contains 12 residues. CDR3 coding DNA: TGTGCCAGCAGCTGGAACCGGGACGAAGCTTTCTTT. It codes for CASSWNRDEAFF.

Details on this clone: Other DNA sequences within the sample encode an identical CDR3. The chain combines TRBV4-3 with TRBJ2-2; 10 bases fit TRBD2. The junction had 3 bases not matched to a gene; V was cut back by 2 bases and J by 3 bases. This CDR3 is built from 16 residues. Germline CDR1 is LGHNA and CDR2 is YSLEER. The DNA for the CDR3 is TGCGCCAGCAGCCAAAATCTAGCGGGAGACACCGGGGAGCTGTTTTTT. This translates into CASSQNLAGDTGELFF.

The chain joins TRBV7-3 to TRBJ2-1, with D possibly being TRBD1 (5 bases). Trimming shortened V by 2 bases and J by 3 bases, and 8 bases separated the two germline ends. This CDR3 is built from 14 residues. Germline values: CDR1 SGHTA, CDR2 FQGTGA. The CDR3 DNA reads TGTGCCAGCAGCTTAGGGGCCTACTACAATGAGCAGTTCTTC. Translation gives CASSLGAYYNEQFF.

The chain carries TRBV7-2 and TRBJ1-2; possible D gene TRBD1, 5 bases. In germline, CDR1 is SGHTA, CDR2 FQGNSA. This CDR3 comprises 15 residues. V lost 5 bases and J lost 6, with 19 bases in between. The CDR3 here is CASSDALGGVNGYTF. CDR3 coding DNA: TGTGCCAGCAGCGATGCCCTGGGGGGGGTTAATGGCTACACCTTC. The complete variable domain, with remaining parts taken from reference TRBV7-2 and TRBJ1-2, reads GAGVSQSPSNKVTEKGKDVELRCDPISGHTALYWYRQSLGQGLEFLIYFQGNSAPDKSGLPSDRFSAERTGGSVSTLTIQRTQQEDSAVYLCASSDALGGVNGYTFGSGTRLTVV.

This chain connects TRBV18 to TRBJ1-3, with a tentative D call TRBD1 (5 bases). Looked up from germline, CDR1 is KGHSH and CDR2 is LQKENI. The CDR3 spans 15 residues. V was trimmed by 2 bases and J by 2 bases, leaving 10 bases between them. CDR3 protein: CASSPGALAGNTIYF. The CDR3 region has the DNA TGTGCCAGCTCACCAGGGGCCCTCGCTGGAAACACCATATATTTT.

The chain is built from TRBV7-3 and TRBJ1-5, with D perhaps TRBD1 (5 bases). The CDR3 is 13 amino acids. Germline CDR1 and CDR2: SGHTA and FQGTGA. The V gene lost 3 bases and the J gene lost 3 bases, with 6 bases spanning the gap. The CDR3 DNA is TGTGCCAGCAGCTTGGGACCCAATCAGCCCCAGCATTTT. Its protein product is CASSLGPNQPQHF.

This clone was recorded once. This chain joins TRBV28 and TRBJ1-2, with D maybe TRBD1 (5 bases). V dropped 1 base and J dropped 4 bases, with 13 bases sitting between them. CDR3 length equals 15 residues. Germline V lookup: CDR1 MDHEN, CDR2 SYDVKM. CDR3 sequence reads: CASSLFTREGYGYTF. As DNA, the CDR3 is TGTGCCAGCAGTTTATTTACCAGGGAGGGCTATGGCTACACCTTC.

This chain uses TRBV7-2 with TRBJ2-5; D is undetermined. The germline V gene has CDR1 SGHTA and CDR2 FQGNSA. V lost 0 bases to trimming and J lost 6 bases, with 5 bases between them. This CDR3 region has 12 residues. The CDR3 sequence is CASSLAPKTQYF. CDR3 DNA sequence: TGTGCCAGCAGCTTAGCGCCGAAGACCCAGTACTTC.

The rearrangement uses TRBV9 and TRBJ1-4; 8 bases are shared with TRBD1. The V and J ends lost 3 bases and 5 bases, in that order; junction bases with no gene match: 6. From germline, CDR1 is SGDLS and CDR2 YYNGEE. The CDR3 runs to 15 residues. CDR3 nucleotide sequence: TGTGCCAGCAGCGCGGCAGGGGGCCCCAATGAAAAACTGTTTTTT. Amino acid sequence: CASSAAGGPNEKLFF. Drawing the rest from reference TRBV9 and TRBJ1-4, the complete variable domain is DSGVTQTPKHLITATGQRVTLRCSPRSGDLSVYWYQQSLDQGLQFLIQYYNGEERAKGNILERFSAQQFPDLHSELNLSSLELGDSALYFCASSAAGGPNEKLFFGSGTQLSVL.

V usage is TRBV29-1 and J usage is TRBJ2-7, with D unresolved. The CDR3 sequence is 11 residues long. Germline V gene sequence: CDR1 SQVTM, CDR2 ANQGSEA. Trimming pared 0 bases from V and 3 bases from J, leaving 3 bases between. CDR3 nucleotides: TGCAGCGTTGAAGACAACTACGAGCAGTACTTC. Protein sequence: CSVEDNYEQYF.

V gene TRBV5-4 combines with J gene TRBJ2-2, with TRBD1 identical over 7 bases. CDR1 is SGHNT, CDR2 YYREEE, per germline (reference sequence). The CDR3 consists of 16 residues. V gave up 7 bases and J gave up 4 bases; unmatched junction bases: 13. The CDR3 DNA follows: TGTGCCAGCGCTCCGAGTGGGACAGACTTCACCGGGGAGCTGTTTTTT. Translated, it gives CASAPSGTDFTGELFF.

CDR3 in amino acids: CASSVGTGYDNEQFF. Written as DNA, the CDR3 is TGTGCCAGCAGCGTAGGAACGGGATATGACAATGAGCAGTTCTTC. This chain joins TRBV9 and TRBJ2-1, with D perhaps TRBD2 (5 bases). CDR1 and CDR2 (germline): SGDLS, YYNGEE. V dropped 0 bases and J dropped 5 bases, with 12 bases sitting between them. The CDR3 runs 15 residues.

This clone was picked up many times. The chain joins TRBV18 to TRBJ1-3, with TRBD1 as a possible D gene (5 bases). Between the trimmed V and J ends, which lost 5 bases and 2 bases, there was a span of 7 bases. The CDR3 consists of 13 residues. The V gene's germline CDR1 is KGHSH and CDR2 LQKENI. CDR3 region: CASSAGPGNTIYF. DNA for the CDR3: TGTGCCAGCTCAGCGGGACCTGGAAACACCATATATTTT.

The genes are TRBV4-3 and TRBJ2-1; 12 bases agree with TRBD2. The length of the CDR3 is 19 residues. CDR1 and CDR2 from the germline V gene are LGHNA and YSLEER. The V segment lost 4 bases and the J segment 5 bases; nucleotides outside the gene matches: 15. The CDR3 reads CASSPHGLAGGPGNNEQFF. CDR3 sequence (DNA): TGCGCCAGCAGCCCCCACGGGCTAGCGGGAGGGCCAGGAAACAATGAGCAGTTCTTC.

This rearrangement joins TRBV5-1 to TRBJ2-5; the match to TRBD1 covers 12 bases. Germline V gives CDR1 SGHRS, CDR2 YFSETQ. V gave up 1 base and J gave up 5 bases; unmatched junction bases: 6. The CDR3 covers 16 residues. CDR3 DNA sequence: TGCGCCAGCAGCTTGTTGGGACAGGGGGCTGGTGAGACCCAGTACTTC. It encodes CASSLLGQGAGETQYF.

The chain has TRBV2 and TRBJ2-1; 10 bases map to TRBD1. The V segment lost 10 bases and the J segment 2 bases; nucleotides outside the gene matches: 8. Per germline, CDR1 SNHLY and CDR2 FYNNEI. This CDR3 has 15 residues. The CDR3 sequence is CAIPTGTGAYNEQFF. CDR3 DNA sequence: TGTGCCATCCCTACCGGGACAGGGGCCTACAATGAGCAGTTCTTC.

The chain carries TRBV30 and TRBJ1-1, with D unclear. This CDR3 is built from 11 residues. V gave up 3 bases and J gave up 7 bases, with 9 bases separating them. Germline values: CDR1 GTSNPN, CDR2 SVGIG (reference sequence). In DNA, the CDR3 is TGTGCCTGGAGGCTCGAGGGTGAAGCTTTCTTT. Translating it yields CAWRLEGEAFF.

This chain uses TRBV18 with TRBJ2-2, with TRBD2 as a possible D gene (5 bases). V lost 3 bases and J 2 bases, leaving 7 bases between the germline ends. The CDR3 is 14 residues long. Germline V lookup: CDR1 KGHSH, CDR2 LQKENI. The CDR3 is CASSPGSNTGELFF. The CDR3 coding sequence is TGTGCCAGCTCACCTGGGAGCAACACCGGGGAGCTGTTTTTT.

The chain has TRBV27 and TRBJ2-1; 8 positions match TRBD1. The CDR3 extends over 14 amino acids. Germline assignment: CDR1 MNHEY and CDR2 SMNVEV (reference sequence). With V trimmed by 6 bases and J by 6 bases, 7 bases remained unmatched. The CDR3 region has the DNA TGTGCCAGCAGCCGGACAGGGTCGGGCAATGAGCAGTTCTTC. Its protein is CASSRTGSGNEQFF.

The count of this clone is one. The chain recombines TRBV3-1 (or the pseudogene TRBV3-2) with TRBJ2-1; 11 bases agree with TRBD2. This CDR3 contains 15 residues. V shed 5 bases and J 1 base; nucleotides not matched to a gene: 1. Germline V gene data show CDR1 as LGHDT and CDR2 as YNNKEL (reference sequence). CDR3 residues: CASSWTSGSYNEQFF. DNA for the CDR3: TGTGCCAGCAGCTGGACTAGCGGGTCCTACAATGAGCAGTTCTTC.

The chain has TRBV24-1 and TRBJ2-1; 11 bases are shared with TRBD2. The germline CDR1 and CDR2 sequences are KGHDR and SFDVKD. The J segment lost 0 bases and the V segment lost 3 bases, leaving 3 bases of the junction unmatched. The CDR3 totals 17 residues. CDR3 region: CATSDLTSGSSYNEQFF. CDR3 sequence (DNA): TGTGCCACCAGTGATCTTACTAGCGGGAGCTCCTACAATGAGCAGTTCTTC.

This clone was counted at least ten times. The rearrangement links TRBV3-1 (or the pseudogene TRBV3-2) to TRBJ2-5; D unresolved. The CDR3 extends over 12 amino acids. Trimming took off 6 bases at V and 2 bases at J, with 7 bases between the two ends. Germline-derived CDR1 and CDR2 are LGHDT and YNNKEL (reference sequence). This chain's CDR3 is CASRSGQETQYF. DNA for the CDR3: TGTGCCAGCAGATCGGGTCAAGAGACCCAGTACTTC.

This rearrangement joins TRBV6-1 to TRBJ1-4, with TRBD1 identical over 9 bases. The germline CDR1 and CDR2 sequences are MNHNS and SASEGT. CDR3 size: 12 residues. Unmatched junction bases numbered 0, after V lost 6 bases and J lost 7 bases. The CDR3 coding sequence is TGTGCCAGCAGGGACAGGGGTGAAAAACTGTTTTTT. Translated, it gives CASRDRGEKLFF.